One and the same sample provided the 5 T cell receptor beta chains below, sequenced in a study of CD8+ T cells in alopecia areata. Sequencing used cDNA as its template, made by extracting RNA and reverse transcribing it. TCRdb's table, derived via immunoSEQ multiplex PCR, lists solely in-frame clones and lacks some. Of roughly 140,000 clones listed, 82% are singletons. Described treatment: oral pan-JAK inhibitor, 5-10 mg twice daily. Sequences were derived from CD8+ T cells sorted from blood, sampled at week 4, from a patient treated with tofacitinib. Receptors were obtained from a human donor with alopecia areata.

Written as DNA, the CDR3 is TGTGCCAGCAGCTTAGGTGGTGCCGGGGAGCTGTTTTTT. Translated: CASSLGGAGELFF. J is TRBJ2-2 and V is TRBV7-6, with D unclear. Germline V gives CDR1 SGHVS, CDR2 FNYEAQ. V was cut by 1 base and J by 6 bases, with 6 bases left in between. The CDR3 spans 13 residues.

The chain joins TRBV7-9 to TRBJ2-3, with D possibly called TRBD1 or TRBD2 (5 bases each). V lost 4 bases and J 3 bases, leaving 20 bases between the germline ends. This CDR3 region has 17 residues. The germline V gene has CDR1 SEHNR and CDR2 FQNEAQ (reference sequence). Written as DNA, the CDR3 is TGTGCCAGCAGCTGGGACCGGGCCCCGGAGGAGACAGATACGCAGTATTTT. It specifies CASSWDRAPEETDTQYF.

This clone was detected once. The chain is built from TRBV29-1 and TRBJ1-1, with 10 bases aligning to TRBD1. This CDR3 is built from 14 residues. The trim removed 6 bases at V and 0 bases at J, leaving 4 bases unmatched. Per the germline V gene, CDR1 is SQVTM and CDR2 is ANQGSEA. The CDR3 DNA follows: TGCAGCGTGACGACAGGGGGCCTGAACACTGAAGCTTTCTTT. Translation: CSVTTGGLNTEAFF.

This clone was recorded only once. The J gene is TRBJ2-5, the V gene TRBV9, with 8 positions matching TRBD1. V lost 3 bases to trimming and J lost 5 bases; unmatched junction nucleotides: 9. CDR3 length: 15 residues. Germline lookup yields CDR1 SGDLS and CDR2 YYNGEE. CDR3 loop: CASSGRTGSVETQYF. Here the CDR3 DNA reads TGTGCCAGCAGCGGCCGGACAGGGTCGGTGGAGACCCAGTACTTC.

V gene TRBV7-2 combines with J gene TRBJ1-2; unclear D gene. The germline V and J ends were trimmed by 5 bases and 4 bases, with 14 bases remaining between them. This CDR3 is 14 amino acids long. Germline assignment: CDR1 SGHTA and CDR2 FQGNSA. CDR3 DNA: TGTGCCAGCAGCCCCGGACTCAATCGCTATGGCTACACCTTC. Its protein is CASSPGLNRYGYTF.